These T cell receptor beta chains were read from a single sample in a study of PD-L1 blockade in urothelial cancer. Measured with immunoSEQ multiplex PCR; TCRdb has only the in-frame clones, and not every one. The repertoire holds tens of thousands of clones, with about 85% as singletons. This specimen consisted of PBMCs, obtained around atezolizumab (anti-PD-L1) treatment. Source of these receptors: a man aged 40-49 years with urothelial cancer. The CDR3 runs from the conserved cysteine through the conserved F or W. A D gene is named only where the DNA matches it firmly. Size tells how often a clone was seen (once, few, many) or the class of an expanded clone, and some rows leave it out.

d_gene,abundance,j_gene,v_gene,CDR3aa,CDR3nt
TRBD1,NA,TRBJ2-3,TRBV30,CAGIRGRGDTQYF,TGTGCTGGAATCAGGGGGCGCGGAGATACGCAGTATTTT
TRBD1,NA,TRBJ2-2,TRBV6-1,CASSALTGGITGELFF,TGTGCCAGCAGTGCCTTGACAGGGGGCATCACCGGGGAGCTGTTTTTT
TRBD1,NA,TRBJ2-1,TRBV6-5,CASSYSVTGPYNEQFF,TGTGCCAGCAGTTACTCGGTGACAGGGCCATACAATGAGCAGTTCTTC
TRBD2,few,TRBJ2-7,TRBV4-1,CASSQDLEGGGRVFREQYF,TGCGCCAGCAGCCAAGATCTTGAGGGGGGCGGGAGGGTCTTCAGGGAGCAGTACTTC
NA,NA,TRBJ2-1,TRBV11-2,CASSSVLRLLFHNEQFF,TGTGCCAGCAGCTCCGTCTTACGACTACTCTTCCACAATGAGCAGTTCTTC
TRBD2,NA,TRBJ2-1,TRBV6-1,CASSEFGTSGRNEQFF,TGTGCCAGCAGTGAATTCGGGACTAGCGGGAGGAATGAGCAGTTCTTC
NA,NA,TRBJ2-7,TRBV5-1,CASSAGAPYEQYF,TGCGCCAGCAGCGCCGGTGCGCCCTACGAGCAGTACTTC
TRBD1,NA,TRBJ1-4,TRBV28,CASSFGRGREKLFF,TGTGCCAGCAGTTTCGGCAGGGGGCGTGAAAAACTGTTTTTT
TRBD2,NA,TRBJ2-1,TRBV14,CASSPLAGEAYNEQFF,TGTGCCAGCAGCCCCCTCGCGGGAGAGGCCTACAATGAGCAGTTCTTC
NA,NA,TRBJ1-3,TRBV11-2,CASSLGSLRWKGNTIYF,TGTGCCAGCAGCTTGGGCAGCCTAAGATGGAAAGGAAACACCATATATTTT
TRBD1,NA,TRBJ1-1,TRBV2,CASSLDRKNTEAFF,TGTGCCAGCAGTCTGGACAGGAAGAACACTGAAGCTTTCTTT
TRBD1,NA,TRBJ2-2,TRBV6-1,CASRSRTGGTGELFF,TGTGCCAGCAGGTCCCGGACAGGGGGTACCGGGGAGCTGTTTTTT
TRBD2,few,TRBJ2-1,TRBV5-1,CASRGGYRQDNEQFF,TGCGCCAGCAGGGGGGGGTACCGTCAGGACAATGAGCAGTTCTTC
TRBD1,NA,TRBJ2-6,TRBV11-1,CASSLVGQGTPGANVLTF,TGTGCCAGCAGCTTAGTTGGACAGGGAACCCCCGGGGCCAACGTCCTGACTTTC
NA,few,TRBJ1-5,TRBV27,CASTPRGRDQPQHF,TGTGCCAGCACCCCCCGGGGGAGGGATCAGCCCCAGCATTTT
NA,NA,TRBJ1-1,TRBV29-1,CSVEDPWRGGGTEAFF,TGCAGCGTTGAAGATCCGTGGCGGGGTGGGGGAACTGAAGCTTTCTTT
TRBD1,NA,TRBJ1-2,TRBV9,CASSVGDRHSYGYTF,TGTGCCAGCAGCGTAGGGGACAGGCATTCGTATGGCTACACCTTC
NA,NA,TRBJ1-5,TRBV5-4,CASSAGTDQPQHF,TGTGCCAGCAGCGCGGGGACCGATCAGCCCCAGCATTTT
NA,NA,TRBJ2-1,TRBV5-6,CASSLYLRNEQFF,TGTGCCAGCAGCTTGTACTTGCGCAATGAGCAGTTCTTC
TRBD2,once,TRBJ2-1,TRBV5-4,CASSARLADYNEQFF,TGTGCCAGCAGCGCCCGACTAGCGGACTACAATGAGCAGTTCTTC
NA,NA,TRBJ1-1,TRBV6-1,CASTPLGGGATEAFF,TGTGCCAGCACCCCCTTGGGGGGGGGCGCCACTGAAGCTTTCTTT
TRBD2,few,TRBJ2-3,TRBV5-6,CASSRQLAGRTDTQYF,TGTGCCAGCAGCCGACAACTAGCGGGGAGAACAGATACGCAGTATTTT
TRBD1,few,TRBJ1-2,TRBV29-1,CSARQGIDYGYTF,TGCAGCGCTCGACAGGGGATTGACTATGGCTACACCTTC
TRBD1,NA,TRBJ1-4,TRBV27,CASGTDRGREKLFF,TGTGCCAGCGGCACGGACAGGGGGAGAGAAAAACTGTTTTTT
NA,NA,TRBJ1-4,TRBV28,CASSFPGDLVEKLFF,TGTGCCAGCAGTTTTCCGGGGGACCTGGTTGAAAAACTGTTTTTT
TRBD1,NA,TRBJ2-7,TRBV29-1,CSVPGQGRYEQYF,TGCAGCGTGCCGGGACAGGGGAGGTACGAGCAGTACTTC
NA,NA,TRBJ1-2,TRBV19,CASSPSGGGYTF,TGTGCCAGTAGTCCCTCGGGAGGGGGCTACACCTTC
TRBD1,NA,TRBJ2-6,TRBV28,CASSLGDRAGANVLTF,TGTGCCAGCAGTTTGGGGGACAGGGCTGGGGCCAACGTCCTGACTTTC
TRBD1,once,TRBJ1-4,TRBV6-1,CASSAGQGGEKLFF,TGTGCCAGCAGCGCGGGACAGGGTGGGGAAAAACTGTTTTTT